This T cell receptor beta chain appears in the sequencing data of a study of human T cells and chemical hapten exposure. Overall study: Scalp application of diphenylcyclopropenone was performed weekly in patients across the entire approximately 26-week study. Per-sample variation in TCR yield stemmed mainly from small pooled library volume differences. Findings of the study overall: The study found that DPC sensitization did not change TCRs above 1 in 1000 frequency.

Indicated time point: patch test 2, 6 weeks after DPC sensitization. Stated treatment: therapeutic diphenylcyclopropenone sensitization with weekly scalp DPC. Blood sampling occurred before each patch-test application. This CDR3 spans 15 amino acids. Trimming cost V 5 bases and J 5 bases, with 16 bases left between them. The germline V gene encodes CDR1 MDHEN and CDR2 SYDVKM. TCRdb fed the RACE reads into MiXCR, producing one record per CDR3 protein. The sample has a few hundred thousand distinct CDR3 sequences, about 6.3% seen once; the top ten hold around 5.8%. This clonotype was found a few times. Antigen: not known.

The sample in question was whole blood, obtained in connection with sensitization to the hapten diphenylcyclopropenone (DPC). This clonotype originated in a woman under 30 with alopecia areata. Some clones in this sample may be carry-over from other donors' samples. This sequence joins TRBV28 and TRBJ1-5; TRBD1 might be the D (5 bases). The DNA of the CDR3 is TGTGCCAGCAGTCTCGCCCAGGGTAAATATCAGCCCCAGCATTTT. Protein product: CASSLAQGKYQPQHF.